This passage covers 22 T cell receptor beta chains from one sample sequenced in a study of cytomegalovirus exposure and HLA in healthy donors. With 60 Vbeta and 13 Jbeta primers, the PCR was carried out. Profiled with immunoSEQ multiplex PCR; TCRdb holds only in-frame clones, not every one. Listed are approximately 30,000 clones; around 3.4% falls within the top ten. The sample was PBMCs. These receptors were taken from a man aged 35 to 55 in good health and CMV-seronegative.

V usage is TRBV7-8 and J usage is TRBJ2-1, with D hard to call. Germline assignment: CDR1 SGHVS and CDR2 FQNEAQ. CDR3 length equals 14 residues. Trimming stripped 6 bases from V and 2 bases from J, with 11 bases between. The CDR3 loop is CASRSSNPYNEQFF. The DNA for the CDR3 is TGTGCCAGCAGGTCTAGTAACCCCTACAATGAGCAGTTCTTC.

The V gene is TRBV5-1, the J gene TRBJ2-2; TRBD2 matches 8 bases. The CDR3 runs 15 residues. Per germline, CDR1 SGHRS and CDR2 YFSETQ. V lost 1 base and J lost 4; bases outside the gene matches: 3. The CDR3 coding sequence is TGCGCCAGCAGCTTGCGGGAGGGCAGCACCGGGGAGCTGTTTTTT. Translation: CASSLREGSTGELFF.

The chain combines TRBV11-1 with TRBJ1-1; D uncertain. The germline V gene encodes CDR1 SGHAT and CDR2 FQDESV (reference sequence). The CDR3 loop spans 15 amino acids. The V gene lost 4 bases and the J gene lost 3 bases, with 15 bases spanning the gap. This CDR3 reads CASSSIRRSHTEAFF. The CDR3 region has the DNA TGTGCCAGCAGCTCAATCAGAAGGAGCCACACTGAAGCTTTCTTT.

The chain uses TRBV6-1 and TRBJ1-2; TRBD1 agrees at 7 bases. J was trimmed by 3 bases and V by 2 bases; bases with no gene match: 3. Germline lookup yields CDR1 MNHNS and CDR2 SASEGT. The length of the CDR3 is 14 residues. The CDR3 DNA is TGTGCCAGCAGTGAACCGGGACAGTACTATGGCTACACCTTC. The encoded protein is CASSEPGQYYGYTF.

This chain uses TRBV6-5 with TRBJ1-1; D is unresolved. The CDR3 totals 14 residues. From germline, CDR1 is MNHEY and CDR2 SVGAGI. The V end lost 8 bases, the J end lost 6 bases, and 19 bases lay between the germline ends. For the CDR3, the DNA is TGTGCCAGCGGATTCCCCCTACGGAGAGCTGAAGCTTTCTTT. It yields the protein CASGFPLRRAEAFF.

The CDR3: CASSYTGLSYEQYF. CDR3 bases: TGCGCCAGCAGCTACACAGGGTTGTCCTACGAGCAGTACTTC. This chain joins TRBV5-1 and TRBJ2-7; D might be TRBD1 (6 bases). V lost 3 bases to trimming and J lost 1 base, with 11 bases between them. The germline V gene has CDR1 SGHRS and CDR2 YFSETQ. The CDR3 totals 14 residues.

The J gene is TRBJ2-1, the V gene TRBV4-2; 11 nucleotides align to TRBD2. CDR1 and CDR2 (germline): LGHNA, YNFKEQ. The CDR3 runs 20 residues. V was clipped by 0 bases and J by 3 bases; unmatched bases: 13. The CDR3 here is CASSQEDQLAGLADYNEQFF. CDR3 coding DNA: TGTGCCAGCAGCCAAGAAGACCAGCTTGCGGGACTAGCGGACTACAATGAGCAGTTCTTC.

The chain employs TRBV5-1 and TRBJ2-7, with D perhaps matching TRBD1 (5 bases). V was pared by 4 bases and J by 0 bases, with 14 bases between. CDR3 length: 15 amino acids. Germline assignment: CDR1 SGHRS and CDR2 YFSETQ. For the CDR3, the DNA is TGCGCCAGCAGCCCATGGGGCGAGAGCTCCTACGAGCAGTACTTC. Amino acid sequence: CASSPWGESSYEQYF.

The J gene is TRBJ2-5, the V gene TRBV19, with D possibly being TRBD1 (7 bases). The germline V gene encodes CDR1 LNHDA and CDR2 SQIVND (reference sequence). The CDR3 runs 14 residues. Trimming pared 1 base from V and 6 bases from J, leaving 12 bases between. The CDR3 bases are TGTGCCAGTAGTATAGGGGCAGGGGGGAAGACCCAGTACTTC. Translating gives CASSIGAGGKTQYF.

The rearrangement uses TRBV7-2 and TRBJ2-3; perhaps TRBD2 as D (5 bases). V lost 4 bases and J lost 2, with 10 bases in between. CDR1 and CDR2 from the germline V gene are SGHTA and FQGNSA. The CDR3 sequence is 14 residues long. CDR3 sequence: CASSSTRDTDTQYF. CDR3 DNA: TGTGCCAGCAGCTCCACGAGGGACACAGATACGCAGTATTTT.

This sequence joins TRBV19 and TRBJ1-2; perhaps TRBD1 as D (6 bases). The V gene's germline CDR1 is LNHDA and CDR2 SQIVND (reference sequence). CDR3 length: 13 amino acids. V was shortened by 8 bases and J by 4 bases, with 14 bases between the two germline ends. CDR3 loop: CASLRQDSYGYTF. The CDR3 region has the DNA TGTGCCAGTCTACGGCAGGACAGCTATGGCTACACCTTC.

The chain uses TRBV15 and TRBJ2-7, with D perhaps TRBD1 (6 bases). Trimming took off 1 base at V and 0 bases at J, with 13 bases between the two ends. Germline loops: CDR1 LNHNV, CDR2 YYDKDF (reference sequence). The CDR3 loop spans 16 amino acids. The CDR3 is CATSRVGADVSYEQYF. The DNA for the CDR3 is TGTGCCACCAGCAGAGTGGGGGCGGATGTCTCCTACGAGCAGTACTTC.

The chain recombines TRBV27 with TRBJ2-7; possible D gene TRBD2, 8 bases. This CDR3 contains 15 residues. The V and J ends lost 4 bases and 6 bases respectively, with 19 bases between them. Germline V CDR1 and CDR2: MNHEY, SMNVEV (reference sequence). In nucleotides, the CDR3 is TGTGCCAGCAGTTCAGGGGGAGCGGGAGATGCCGAGCAGTACTTC. Its protein is CASSSGGAGDAEQYF.

CDR3 DNA: TGCGCCAGCAGCTTGGACAGGCTAGAAGGCTACACCTTC. It is translated as CASSLDRLEGYTF. V is TRBV5-1 and J is TRBJ1-2, with a possible D match to TRBD1 (5 bases). Trimming removed 0 bases from V and 8 bases from J, with 11 bases in between. Germline values: CDR1 SGHRS, CDR2 YFSETQ. The CDR3 loop spans 13 amino acids.

The chain carries TRBV29-1 and TRBJ1-2; a possible D gene is TRBD1 (6 bases). V gave up 2 bases and J gave up 3 bases, with 13 bases separating them. Germline CDR1 and CDR2: SQVTM and ANQGSEA. The CDR3 is 14 residues long. For the CDR3, the DNA is TGCAGCGTTGAAAGTGGGGACACCTACTATGGCTACACCTTC. This codes for CSVESGDTYYGYTF. The full variable domain, in which reference TRBV29-1 and TRBJ1-2 provide the parts outside the CDR3, is SAVISQKPSRDICQRGTSLTIQCQVDSQVTMMFWYRQQPGQSLTLIATANQGSEATYESGFVIDKFPISRPNLTFSTLTVSNMSPEDSSIYLCSVESGDTYYGYTFGSGTRLTVV.

Turning to this clone: The junction and the germline gene differ at one end; a read error may be behind it. The V call is TRBV15, the J call TRBJ1-2; 7 bases are shared with TRBD1. The CDR3 is made up of 16 amino acids. Germline V gives CDR1 LNHNV, CDR2 YYDKDF (reference sequence). This CDR3 reads CATRRDGTEKSYGYTF. In DNA, the CDR3 is TGTGCCACCAGGAGAGACGGGACAGAGAAGAGCTATGGCTACACCTTC.

V gene TRBV4-2 combines with J gene TRBJ2-7; D remains unclear. The V gene's germline CDR1 is LGHNA and CDR2 YNFKEQ. Trimming left V 0 bases short and J 0 bases short, with 9 bases between. CDR3 size: 15 residues. The DNA of the CDR3 is TGTGCCAGCAGCCAAGAGGTCAAACTCTCCTACGAGCAGTACTTC. Protein sequence: CASSQEVKLSYEQYF.

This rearrangement joins TRBV30 to TRBJ2-5, with TRBD1 identical over 7 bases. Losses at the gene ends were 3 bases for V and 0 bases for J; bases not matched to a gene: 4. Looked up from germline, CDR1 is GTSNPN and CDR2 is SVGIG (reference sequence). CDR3 size: 14 residues. CDR3 DNA: TGTGCCTGGAGGAGGACAGGCTACCAAGAGACCCAGTACTTC. Translated: CAWRRTGYQETQYF. Drawing the rest from reference TRBV30 and TRBJ2-5, the complete variable domain is SQTIHQWPATLVQPVGSPLSLECTVEGTSNPNLYWYRQAAGRGLQLLFYSVGIGQISSEVPQNLSASRPQDRQFILSSKKLLLSDSGFYLCAWRRTGYQETQYFGPGTRLLVL.

V usage is TRBV4-3 and J usage is TRBJ2-2, with D maybe TRBD2 (6 bases). Germline lookup yields CDR1 LGHNA and CDR2 YSLEER. The CDR3 is 16 residues long. Trimming removed 1 base from V and 0 bases from J, with 9 bases in between. This chain's CDR3 is CASSQGPGANTGELFF. The CDR3, as DNA: TGCGCCAGCAGCCAAGGTCCGGGGGCGAACACCGGGGAGCTGTTTTTT.

The V and J genes are TRBV25-1 and TRBJ2-2; D may be TRBD1 (6 bases). This CDR3 is 17 amino acids long. Trimming pared 0 bases from V and 1 base from J, leaving 12 bases between. Looked up from germline, CDR1 is MGHDK and CDR2 is SYGVNS. The DNA for the CDR3 is TGTGCCAGCAGTGAATATCTGGGGGCGCAGAACACCGGGGAGCTGTTTTTT. Its translation: CASSEYLGAQNTGELFF.

In DNA, the CDR3 is TGTGCCAGCAGGGACAGCATCTCCTACGAGCAGTACTTC. Protein sequence: CASRDSISYEQYF. The chain is built from TRBV6-6 and TRBJ2-7; maybe TRBD1 (6 bases). Germline CDR1 is MNHNY and CDR2 is SVGAGI (reference sequence). The length of the CDR3 is 13 residues. V was shortened by 6 bases and J by 0 bases, with 9 bases between the two germline ends.

The V call is TRBV2, the J call TRBJ1-1; tentative D call: TRBD1 (6 bases). The CDR3 length is 14 residues. V shed 4 bases and J shed 2 bases, with 11 bases lying between them. Germline CDR1 and CDR2: SNHLY and FYNNEI. DNA for the CDR3: TGTGCCAGCAGTGGAGACAGGTTCAACACTGAAGCTTTCTTT. As protein: CASSGDRFNTEAFF.